This entry lists 18 T cell receptor beta chains sequenced from one sample in a study of regulatory T cells in long-lasting Graves disease. Time point indicated: newly diagnosed GD, antithyroid drugs for less than 3 months. Following extraction of RNA from PBMCs, that RNA was used to make the TCR library. Construction of the TCR beta libraries employed iRepertoire HTBI primers in conjunction with Arm-PCR of CDR3 regions. One entry per CDR3 protein results from TCRdb running MiXCR on the multiplex PCR reads. The table has roughly 500,000 distinct CDR3 sequences, about 13% seen once. The same sample was also used in a study of T cells in Graves' hyperthyroidism and ophthalmopathy.

The sample was peripheral blood mononuclear cells (PBMCs), taken at new diagnosis, from a patient treated with antithyroid drugs. These receptors were obtained from a man aged 30 to 45 with Graves disease.

This clonotype was counted at least ten times. The chain employs TRBV5-1 and TRBJ2-7; 10 bases agree with TRBD2. CDR3 length: 12 amino acids. The J segment lost 6 bases and the V segment lost 4 bases, leaving 1 base of the junction unmatched. Looked up from germline, CDR1 is SGHRS and CDR2 is YFSETQ. CDR3: CASSGTSVEQYF. The DNA for the CDR3 is TGCGCCAGCAGCGGGACTAGCGTCGAGCAGTACTTC.

This clonotype showed up many times. The chain employs TRBV4-1 and TRBJ1-4, with 8 positions matching TRBD1. The CDR3 sequence is 18 residues long. The trim removed 4 bases at V and 7 bases at J, leaving 17 bases unmatched. Germline assignment: CDR1 MGHRA and CDR2 YSYEKL. The CDR3 coding sequence is TGCGCCAGCAGCCGGGACAGGATGGGAGGGTACAGATCTGAAAAACTGTTTTTT. It codes for CASSRDRMGGYRSEKLFF.

This clonotype was observed at least ten times. The chain is built from TRBV10-2 and TRBJ2-7; TRBD2 is a possible D gene (6 bases). CDR1 is WSHSY and CDR2 is SAAADI in the germline V gene. Trimming shortened V by 6 bases and J by 5 bases, and 23 bases separated the two germline ends. The CDR3 has 16 amino acids. CDR3 coding DNA: TGCGCCAGCAGGTCCGGGTCGGGGGACTCACCGAACGAGCAGTACTTC. Translating it yields CASRSGSGDSPNEQYF.

This clonotype has ten or more counts. The V call is TRBV28, the J call TRBJ1-5, with a possible D match to TRBD1 (5 bases). This CDR3 comprises 15 residues. Germline-derived CDR1 and CDR2 are MDHEN and SYDVKM. The V end lost 10 bases, the J end lost 4 bases, and 20 bases lay between the germline ends. CDR3: CATRLHRDGNQPQHF. The CDR3 nucleotides read TGTGCCACCAGGCTCCATCGGGACGGTAATCAGCCCCAGCATTTT.

A single count supports this clonotype. Its ends do not fully match the called genes, so a read error is possible. The CDR3 region is CTSSQAGFSGNTIYF. The CDR3, as DNA: TGTACCAGCAGCCAAGCCGGGTTCTCTGGAAACACCATATATTTT. The chain is built from TRBV3-1 and TRBJ1-3, with D hard to call. From germline, CDR1 is LGHDT and CDR2 YNNKEL (reference sequence). The CDR3 has 15 residues.

This clonotype has ten or more counts. The chain combines TRBV7-9 with TRBJ1-6; TRBD1 matches 10 bases. This CDR3 has 14 residues. From germline, CDR1 is SEHNR and CDR2 FQNEAQ (reference sequence). V lost 4 bases, J lost 13 bases, and 7 bases stayed unmatched. This CDR3 is CASSSGTGAPPLHF. As DNA, the CDR3 is TGTGCCAGCAGCTCAGGGACAGGGGCCCCTCCCCTCCACTTT.

This clonotype was seen a few times. V gene TRBV7-9 combines with J gene TRBJ2-5; D call uncertain. The CDR3 extends over 13 amino acids. The germline CDR1 and CDR2 sequences are SEHNR and FQNEAQ (reference sequence). With 2 bases removed from V and 7 bases from J, the gap between germline ends came to 11 bases. The CDR3: CASSLRPVGTQYF. Here the CDR3 DNA reads TGTGCCAGCAGCTTAAGACCGGTTGGGACCCAGTACTTC.

This clonotype was seen ten or more times. The J gene is TRBJ2-2, the V gene TRBV5-1; no clear D gene. Germline assignment: CDR1 SGHRS and CDR2 YFSETQ. The CDR3 extends over 12 amino acids. With 3 bases removed from V and 8 bases from J, the gap between germline ends came to 8 bases. The CDR3 here is CASSSAAGELFF. The CDR3 DNA follows: TGCGCCAGCAGCTCGGCCGCAGGGGAGCTGTTTTTT.

The gene calls are TRBV19 and TRBJ2-3, with 9 bases fitting TRBD2. This CDR3 has 15 amino acids. Germline CDR1 LNHDA, CDR2 SQIVND (reference sequence). J was trimmed by 9 bases and V by 10 bases; bases with no gene match: 17. The DNA for the CDR3 is TGTGCCACAGGGGCTAGCGGGGACCCATGGCAGACGCAGTATTTT. Translated: CATGASGDPWQTQYF.

The table lists this clonotype with many counts. The chain recombines TRBV20-1 with TRBJ2-1; TRBD2 aligns across 10 bases. The CDR3 loop spans 16 amino acids. After removal of 3 bases from V and 2 bases from J, the junction contained 7 bases not matched to a gene. Germline CDR1 is DFQATT and CDR2 is SNEGSKA (reference sequence). The CDR3 region has the DNA TGCAGTGCTAGGGAGGGCACTAGCGGGACCTACAATGAGCAGTTCTTC. Its translation: CSAREGTSGTYNEQFF.

This clonotype was recorded many times. The genes are TRBV27 and TRBJ2-3, with D hard to call. The germline gives CDR1 MNHEY, CDR2 SMNVEV (reference sequence). The CDR3 contains 13 residues. V was pared by 6 bases and J by 2 bases, with 9 bases between. This CDR3 is CASRGYYTDTQYF. In DNA form, the CDR3 reads TGTGCCAGCAGGGGGTATTACACAGATACGCAGTATTTT.

In this sample, this clonotype turned up a few times. The J gene is TRBJ1-2, the V gene TRBV4-2, with 8 positions matching TRBD1. The CDR3 is 13 residues long. Germline V gene lookup returns CDR1 LGHNA and CDR2 YNFKEQ. V was pared by 7 bases and J by 7 bases, with 8 bases of the junction left unmatched. This CDR3 reads CASTVGQGGGYTF. The CDR3 DNA follows: TGTGCCAGCACCGTAGGACAGGGAGGTGGCTACACCTTC.

This clonotype has a count of ten or more. This chain uses TRBV11-3 with TRBJ2-3; 8 bases align to TRBD2. From germline, CDR1 is SGHNT and CDR2 YENEEA. Trimming took 5 bases from V and 3 from J; bases not matched to a gene: 4. The CDR3 spans 14 residues. The CDR3 sequence is CASSRSGRTDTQYF. The CDR3 DNA sequence: TGTGCCAGCAGCCGAAGCGGGAGAACAGATACGCAGTATTTT.

At least ten counts were recorded for this clonotype. V gene TRBV5-8 combines with J gene TRBJ2-7; maybe TRBD2 (5 bases). V lost 4 bases, J lost 3 bases, and 17 bases lay in between. Germline values: CDR1 SGHTS, CDR2 YDEGEE. The length of the CDR3 is 15 residues. The CDR3 sequence is CASSPGKVGLYEQYF. DNA for the CDR3: TGTGCCAGCAGCCCCGGGAAGGTGGGTCTCTACGAGCAGTACTTC.

This clonotype was recorded many times. The genes are TRBV12-3 or TRBV12-4 and TRBJ2-1, with 11 positions matching TRBD2. J was trimmed by 5 bases and V by 6 bases; bases with no gene match: 6. The CDR3 has 15 amino acids. This CDR3 is CASRPSGRRDNEQFF. CDR3 in DNA: TGTGCCAGCAGACCTAGCGGGAGGAGGGACAATGAGCAGTTCTTC.

This clonotype turned up a few times. The rearrangement links TRBV19 to TRBJ1-5, with D perhaps matching TRBD1 (5 bases). The CDR3 is made up of 13 amino acids. Trimming stripped 7 bases from V and 7 bases from J, with 14 bases between. Germline V gene sequence: CDR1 LNHDA, CDR2 SQIVND (reference sequence). The CDR3 DNA reads TGTGCCAGTACCCCGGGGGTCCAACAGCCCCAGCATTTT. Amino acids: CASTPGVQQPQHF. Looking up the rest from reference TRBV19 and TRBJ1-5 gives the full variable domain: DGGITQSPKYLFRKEGQNVTLSCEQNLNHDAMYWYRQDPGQGLRLIYYSQIVNDFQKGDIAEGYSVSREKKESFPLTVTSAQKNPTAFYLCASTPGVQQPQHFGDGTRLSIL.

This clonotype came up many times. The gene calls are TRBV7-9 and TRBJ2-1, with 7 bases identical to TRBD2. The CDR3 length is 17 residues. Germline V gene data show CDR1 as SEHNR and CDR2 as FQNEAQ (reference sequence). Trimming removed 5 bases from V and 0 bases from J; junction bases left unmatched: 10. CDR3 DNA: TGTGCCAGCAGCCCGCGGGAGTACTTTAACTCCTACAATGAGCAGTTCTTC. This gives the protein CASSPREYFNSYNEQFF.

Many counts were recorded for this clonotype. The rearrangement links TRBV12-3 or TRBV12-4 to TRBJ2-5; D tentatively fits TRBD1 or TRBD2 (5 bases each). V was shortened by 6 bases and J by 4 bases, with 18 bases between the two germline ends. There are 15 residues in the CDR3. CDR3 nucleotides: TGTGCCAGCAGCTCGACGGGACCCTCAGGAGAGACCCAGTACTTC. The encoded protein is CASSSTGPSGETQYF.